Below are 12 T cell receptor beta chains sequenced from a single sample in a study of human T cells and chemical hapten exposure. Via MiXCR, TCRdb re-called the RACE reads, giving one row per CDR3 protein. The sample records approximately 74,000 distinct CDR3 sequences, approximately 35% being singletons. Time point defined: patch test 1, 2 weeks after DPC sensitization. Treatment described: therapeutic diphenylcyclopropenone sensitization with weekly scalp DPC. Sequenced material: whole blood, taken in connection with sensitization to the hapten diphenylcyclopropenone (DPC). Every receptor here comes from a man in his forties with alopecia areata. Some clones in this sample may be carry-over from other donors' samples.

The CDR3 bases are TGTGCCAGCAGCGTAAATAACAGGAGGAAGGGAAACTATGGCTACACCTTC. The encoded protein is CASSVNNRRKGNYGYTF. V usage is TRBV9 and J usage is TRBJ1-2, with a tentative D call TRBD1 (5 bases). Trimming removed 1 base from V and 2 bases from J, with 18 bases in between. This CDR3 is 17 amino acids long. CDR1 and CDR2 (germline): SGDLS, YYNGEE.

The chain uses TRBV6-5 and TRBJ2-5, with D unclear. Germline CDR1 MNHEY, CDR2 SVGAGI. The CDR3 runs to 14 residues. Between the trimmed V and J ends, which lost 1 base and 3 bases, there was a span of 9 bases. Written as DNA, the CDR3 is TGTGCCAGCAGTTACTTGGGCTTAAAAGAGACCCAGTACTTC. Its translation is CASSYLGLKETQYF.

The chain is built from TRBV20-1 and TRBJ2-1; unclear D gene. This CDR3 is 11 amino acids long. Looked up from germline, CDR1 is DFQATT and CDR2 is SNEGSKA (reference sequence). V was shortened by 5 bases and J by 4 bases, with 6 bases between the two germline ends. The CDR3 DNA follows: TGCAGTGCTCCTTCGTACAATGAGCAGTTCTTC. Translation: CSAPSYNEQFF.

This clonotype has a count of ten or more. CDR3 in DNA: TGTGCCAGCAGCCCCCTAGATGTCTATGCCGGGGAGCTGTTTTTT. This gives the protein CASSPLDVYAGELFF. The chain carries TRBV3-1 and TRBJ2-2; no clear D gene. The germline CDR1 and CDR2 sequences are LGHDT and YNNKEL (reference sequence). V was clipped by 4 bases and J by 6 bases, with 15 bases between them. The CDR3 has 15 amino acids.

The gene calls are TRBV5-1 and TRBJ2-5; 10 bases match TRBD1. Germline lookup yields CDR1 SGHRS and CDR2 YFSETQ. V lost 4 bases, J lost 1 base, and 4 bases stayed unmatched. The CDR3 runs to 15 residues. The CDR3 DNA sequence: TGCGCCAGCAGCCCAAGGACAGGGGGCCAAGAGACCCAGTACTTC. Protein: CASSPRTGGQETQYF. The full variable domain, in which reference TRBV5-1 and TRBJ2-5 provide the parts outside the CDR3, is KAGVTQTPRYLIKTRGQQVTLSCSPISGHRSVSWYQQTPGQGLQFLFEYFSETQRNKGNFPGRFSGRQFSNSRSEMNVSTLELGDSALYLCASSPRTGGQETQYFGPGTRLLVL.

CDR3 DNA: TGTGCCAGCTCACGTGCGAAGGGCCCGGGATGGCCCCAGCATTTT. Its translation is CASSRAKGPGWPQHF. The chain joins TRBV18 to TRBJ1-5, with D uncertain. The germline gives CDR1 KGHSH, CDR2 LQKENI. This CDR3 has 15 residues. Trimming removed 4 bases at V and 9 bases at J, with 19 bases between.

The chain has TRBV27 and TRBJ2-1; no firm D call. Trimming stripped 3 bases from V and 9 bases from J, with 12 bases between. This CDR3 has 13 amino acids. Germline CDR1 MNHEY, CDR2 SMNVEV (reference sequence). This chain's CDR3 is CASSFSGPIEQFF. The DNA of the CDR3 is TGTGCCAGCAGTTTTTCCGGACCGATTGAGCAGTTCTTC.

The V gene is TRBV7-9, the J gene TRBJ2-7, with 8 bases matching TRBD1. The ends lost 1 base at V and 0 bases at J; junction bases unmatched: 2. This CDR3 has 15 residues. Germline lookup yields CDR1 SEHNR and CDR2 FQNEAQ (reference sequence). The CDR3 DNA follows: TGTGCCAGCAGCTTAGACAGGGGGGCCTCCTACGAGCAGTACTTC. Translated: CASSLDRGASYEQYF.

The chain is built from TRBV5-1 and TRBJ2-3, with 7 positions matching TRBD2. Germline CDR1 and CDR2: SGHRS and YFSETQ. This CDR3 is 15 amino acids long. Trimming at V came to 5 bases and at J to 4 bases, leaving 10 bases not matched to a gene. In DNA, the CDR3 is TGCGCCAGCAGTCCGGGCGGGAGAGGGTCAGATACGCAGTATTTT. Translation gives CASSPGGRGSDTQYF.

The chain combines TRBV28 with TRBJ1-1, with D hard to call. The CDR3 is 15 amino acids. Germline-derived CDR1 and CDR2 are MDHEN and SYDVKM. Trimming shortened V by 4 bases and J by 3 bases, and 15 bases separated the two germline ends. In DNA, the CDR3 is TGTGCCAGCAGTTCAAAGGCCAGTGAGTACACTGAAGCTTTCTTT. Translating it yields CASSSKASEYTEAFF.

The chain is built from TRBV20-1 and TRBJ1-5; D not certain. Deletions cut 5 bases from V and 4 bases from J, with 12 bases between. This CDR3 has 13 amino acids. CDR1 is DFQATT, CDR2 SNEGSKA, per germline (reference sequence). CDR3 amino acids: CSALSELNQPQHF. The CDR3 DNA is TGCAGTGCTCTTAGCGAGTTAAATCAGCCCCAGCATTTT.

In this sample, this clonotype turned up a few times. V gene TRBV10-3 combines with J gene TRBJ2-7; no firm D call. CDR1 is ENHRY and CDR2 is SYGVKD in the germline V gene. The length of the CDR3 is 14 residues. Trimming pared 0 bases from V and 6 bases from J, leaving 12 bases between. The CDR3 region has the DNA TGTGCCATCAGTGAGTCGAGGAGTCCACCCGAGCAGTACTTC. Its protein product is CAISESRSPPEQYF.